The 8 T cell receptor beta chains below come from one sample, sequenced in a study of CD8+CD57+ T cells in acquired aplastic anemia. Template material for TCR beta VDJ and CDR3 profiling consisted of genomic DNA. A single record per CDR3 protein comes from TCRdb applying MiXCR to the reads. The sample lists some 48,000 distinct CDR3 sequences, 70% to 80% occurring once. Sequencing input: sorted CD4+, CD8+, or CD8+CD57+ T cells (not recorded which) from PBMCs. Receptors originate from a human donor in good health, serving as a control.

The rearrangement uses TRBV15 and TRBJ2-3, with no clear D. The CDR3 consists of 13 residues. Trimming cost V 1 base and J 2 bases, with 4 bases left between them. CDR1 and CDR2 (germline): LNHNV, YYDKDF (reference sequence). Written as DNA, the CDR3 is TGTGCCACCAGCAGAGCGACCACAGATACGCAGTATTTT. Its translation: CATSRATTDTQYF. The full variable domain, rest sourced from reference TRBV15 and TRBJ2-3, is DAMVIQNPRYQVTQFGKPVTLSCSQTLNHNVMYWYQQKSSQAPKLLFHYYDKDFNNEADTPDNFQSRRPNTSFCFLDIRSPGLGDTAMYLCATSRATTDTQYFGPGTRLTVL.

The J gene is TRBJ2-3, the V gene TRBV10-1; maybe TRBD1 (6 bases). The germline gives CDR1 WNHNN, CDR2 SYGVQD (reference sequence). V lost 4 bases and J lost 1, with 21 bases in between. This CDR3 has 18 amino acids. CDR3 nucleotide sequence: TGCGCCAGCAGTGCCGTACTGACAGGCGCCAACCGCACAGATACGCAGTATTTT. As protein: CASSAVLTGANRTDTQYF.

This clonotype was recorded only once. The chain couples TRBV7-3 to TRBJ2-7, with D hard to call. CDR3 size: 13 residues. Trimming stripped 4 bases from V and 3 bases from J, with 10 bases between. Germline V gives CDR1 SGHTA, CDR2 FQGTGA. The chain's CDR3 is CASSYTEDYEQYF. The CDR3 region has the DNA TGTGCCAGCAGCTACACGGAAGACTACGAGCAGTACTTC.

J is TRBJ1-1 and V is TRBV20-1; TRBD1 matches 7 bases. The CDR3 runs to 12 residues. The germline gives CDR1 DFQATT, CDR2 SNEGSKA (reference sequence). Trimming removed 6 bases from V and 1 base from J; junction bases left unmatched: 2. The chain's CDR3 is CSARTGNTEAFF. CDR3 bases: TGCAGTGCCCGGACAGGGAACACTGAAGCTTTCTTT.

About this clonotype: The junction departs from the called germline gene at one end, perhaps through a read error. The chain combines TRBV7-6 with TRBJ1-4; D unclear. CDR3 size: 15 residues. Per germline, CDR1 SGHVS and CDR2 FNYEAQ. The CDR3 DNA is TGTGCCAGCAAACCCACGGGGTTTGCTAATGAGAAACTGTTTTTT. Its translation is CASKPTGFANEKLFF.

This clonotype came up a few times. The chain links TRBV20-1 to TRBJ2-7; possibly TRBD2 for D (5 bases). V lost 3 bases and J 3 bases, leaving 18 bases between the germline ends. This CDR3 has 15 residues. The germline V gene encodes CDR1 DFQATT and CDR2 SNEGSKA (reference sequence). CDR3 loop: CSASSIRTGNYEQYF. DNA for the CDR3: TGCAGTGCTAGCTCCATCAGGACCGGGAACTACGAGCAGTACTTC.

The CDR3 loop reads CAISSRGPYEQYF. DNA for the CDR3: TGTGCCATCTCCTCACGGGGACCCTACGAGCAGTACTTC. The chain links TRBV10-3 to TRBJ2-7; D might be TRBD1 or TRBD2, each matching 5 bases. Germline CDR1 is ENHRY and CDR2 is SYGVKD. The CDR3 extends over 13 amino acids. The V end was cut by 8 bases, the J end by 2 bases, with 13 bases between.

This chain uses TRBV25-1 with TRBJ1-3; the D gene is possibly TRBD1 (5 bases). Trimming removed 2 bases at V and 4 bases at J, with 12 bases between. The germline CDR1 and CDR2 sequences are MGHDK and SYGVNS. The CDR3 is 15 amino acids. CDR3 DNA sequence: TGTGCCAGCAGTGAAGCGTGGGGGGACGGAAACACCATATATTTT. The encoded protein is CASSEAWGDGNTIYF.